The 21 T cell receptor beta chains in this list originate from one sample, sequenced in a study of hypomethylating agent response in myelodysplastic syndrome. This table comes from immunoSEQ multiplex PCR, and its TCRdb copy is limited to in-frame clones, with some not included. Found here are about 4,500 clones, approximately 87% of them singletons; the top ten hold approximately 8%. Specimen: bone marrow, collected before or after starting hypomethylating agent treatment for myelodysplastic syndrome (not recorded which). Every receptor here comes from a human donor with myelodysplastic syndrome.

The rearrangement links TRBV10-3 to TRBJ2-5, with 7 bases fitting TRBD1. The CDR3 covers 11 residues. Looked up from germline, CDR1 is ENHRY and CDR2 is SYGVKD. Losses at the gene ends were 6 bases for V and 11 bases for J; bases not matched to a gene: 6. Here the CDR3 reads CAIRGTAEQYF. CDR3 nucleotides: TGTGCCATCAGGGGGACAGCAGAGCAGTACTTC.

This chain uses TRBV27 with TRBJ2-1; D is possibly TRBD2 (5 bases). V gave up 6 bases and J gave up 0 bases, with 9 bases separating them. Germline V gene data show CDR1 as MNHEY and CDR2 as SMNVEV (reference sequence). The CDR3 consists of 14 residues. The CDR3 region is CASSPGSSYNEQFF. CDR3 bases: TGTGCCAGCAGCCCGGGAAGCTCCTACAATGAGCAGTTCTTC.

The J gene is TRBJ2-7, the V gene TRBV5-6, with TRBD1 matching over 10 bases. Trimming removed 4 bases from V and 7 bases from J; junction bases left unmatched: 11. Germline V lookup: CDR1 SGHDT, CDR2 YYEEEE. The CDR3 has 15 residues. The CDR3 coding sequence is TGTGCCAGCAGCCCTGGGACAGGGGTTTTCCTTGAGCAGTACGTC. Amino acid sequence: CASSPGTGVFLEQYV.

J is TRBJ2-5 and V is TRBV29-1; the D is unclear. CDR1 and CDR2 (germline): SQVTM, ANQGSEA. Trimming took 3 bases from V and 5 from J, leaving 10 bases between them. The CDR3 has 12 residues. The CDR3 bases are TGCAGCGTTGATAAAGGCGTGGAGACCCAGTACTTC. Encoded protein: CSVDKGVETQYF.

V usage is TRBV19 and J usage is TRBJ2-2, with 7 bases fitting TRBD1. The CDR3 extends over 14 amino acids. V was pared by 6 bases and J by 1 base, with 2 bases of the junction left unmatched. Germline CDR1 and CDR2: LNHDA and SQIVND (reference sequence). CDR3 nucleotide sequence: TGTGCCAGTAGGAGACAGGGGAACACCGGGGAGCTGTTTTTT. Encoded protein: CASRRQGNTGELFF. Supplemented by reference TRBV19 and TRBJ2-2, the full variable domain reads DGGITQSPKYLFRKEGQNVTLSCEQNLNHDAMYWYRQDPGQGLRLIYYSQIVNDFQKGDIAEGYSVSREKKESFPLTVTSAQKNPTAFYLCASRRQGNTGELFFGEGSRLTVL.

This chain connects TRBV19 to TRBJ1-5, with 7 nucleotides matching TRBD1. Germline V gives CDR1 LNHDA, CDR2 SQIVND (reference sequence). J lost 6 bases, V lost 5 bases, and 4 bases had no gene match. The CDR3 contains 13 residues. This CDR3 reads CASSLGQLQPQHF. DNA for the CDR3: TGTGCCAGTAGTTTGGGACAGCTTCAGCCCCAGCATTTT. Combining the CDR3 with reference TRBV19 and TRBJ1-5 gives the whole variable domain DGGITQSPKYLFRKEGQNVTLSCEQNLNHDAMYWYRQDPGQGLRLIYYSQIVNDFQKGDIAEGYSVSREKKESFPLTVTSAQKNPTAFYLCASSLGQLQPQHFGDGTRLSIL.

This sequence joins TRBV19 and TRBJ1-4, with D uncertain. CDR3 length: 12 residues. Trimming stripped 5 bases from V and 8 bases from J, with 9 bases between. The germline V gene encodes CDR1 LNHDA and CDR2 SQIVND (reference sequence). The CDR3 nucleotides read TGTGCCAGTAGTCGGGCCGCGGAAAAACTGTTTTTT. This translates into CASSRAAEKLFF.

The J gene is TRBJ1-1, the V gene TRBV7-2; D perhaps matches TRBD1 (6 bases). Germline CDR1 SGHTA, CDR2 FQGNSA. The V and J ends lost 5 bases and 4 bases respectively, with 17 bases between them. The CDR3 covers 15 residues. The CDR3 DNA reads TGTGCCAGCAGCGTGGTTATCTCAGGGGTCACTGAAGCTTTCTTT. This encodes CASSVVISGVTEAFF.

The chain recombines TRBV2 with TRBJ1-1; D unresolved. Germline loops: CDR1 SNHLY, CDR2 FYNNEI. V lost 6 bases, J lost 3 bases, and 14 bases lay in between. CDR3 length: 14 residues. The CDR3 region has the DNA TGTGCCAGCAGGATGACAAGGGTGGACACTGAAGCTTTCTTT. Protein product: CASRMTRVDTEAFF.

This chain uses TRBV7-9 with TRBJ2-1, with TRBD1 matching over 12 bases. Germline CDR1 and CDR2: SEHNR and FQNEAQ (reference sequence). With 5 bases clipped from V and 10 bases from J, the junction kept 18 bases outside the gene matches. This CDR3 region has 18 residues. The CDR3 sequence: CASSPALVWGQGAWEQFF. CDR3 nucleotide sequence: TGTGCCAGCAGCCCCGCCCTGGTTTGGGGACAGGGGGCATGGGAGCAGTTCTTC.

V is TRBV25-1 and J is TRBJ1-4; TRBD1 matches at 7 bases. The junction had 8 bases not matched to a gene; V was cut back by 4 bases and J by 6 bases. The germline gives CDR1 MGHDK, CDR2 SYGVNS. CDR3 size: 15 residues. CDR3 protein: CASSGQGTGYEKLFF. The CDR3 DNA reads TGTGCCAGCAGTGGACAGGGCACAGGTTATGAAAAACTGTTTTTT.

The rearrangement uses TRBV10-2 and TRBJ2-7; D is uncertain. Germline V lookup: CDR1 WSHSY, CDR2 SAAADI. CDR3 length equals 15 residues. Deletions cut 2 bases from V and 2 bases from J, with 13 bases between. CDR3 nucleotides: TGCGCCAGCAGTGAGCCAGCACAGCTTCCCTACGAGCAGTACGTC. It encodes CASSEPAQLPYEQYV.

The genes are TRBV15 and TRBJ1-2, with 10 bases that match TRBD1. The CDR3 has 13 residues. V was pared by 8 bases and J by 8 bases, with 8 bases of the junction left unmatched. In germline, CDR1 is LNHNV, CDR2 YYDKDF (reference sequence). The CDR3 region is CATETTGGEGYTF. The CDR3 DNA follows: TGTGCCACCGAAACGACAGGGGGCGAGGGCTACACCTTC.

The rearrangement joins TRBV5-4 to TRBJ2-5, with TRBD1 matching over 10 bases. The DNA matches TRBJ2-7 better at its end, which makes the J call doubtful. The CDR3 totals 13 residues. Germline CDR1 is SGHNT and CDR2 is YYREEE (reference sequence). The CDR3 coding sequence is TGTGCCAGCACCCGGGACAGGGGTCGCGAGCAGTACTTC. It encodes CASTRDRGREQYF.

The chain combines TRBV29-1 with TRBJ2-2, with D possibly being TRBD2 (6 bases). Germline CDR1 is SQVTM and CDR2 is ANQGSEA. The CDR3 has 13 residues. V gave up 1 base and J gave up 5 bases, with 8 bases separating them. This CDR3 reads CSVEGRGTGELFF. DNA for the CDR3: TGCAGCGTTGAAGGGCGGGGAACCGGGGAGCTGTTTTTT.

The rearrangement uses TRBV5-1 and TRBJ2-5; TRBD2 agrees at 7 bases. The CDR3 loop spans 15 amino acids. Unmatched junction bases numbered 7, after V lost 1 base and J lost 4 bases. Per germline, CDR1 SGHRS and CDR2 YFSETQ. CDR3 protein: CASSLSPGGSETQYF. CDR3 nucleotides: TGCGCCAGCAGCTTGTCGCCGGGGGGTTCAGAGACCCAGTACTTC.

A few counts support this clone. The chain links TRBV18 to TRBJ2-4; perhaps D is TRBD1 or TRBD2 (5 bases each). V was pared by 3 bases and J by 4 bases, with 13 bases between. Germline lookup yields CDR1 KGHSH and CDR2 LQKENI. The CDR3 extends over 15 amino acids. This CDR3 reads CASSPEQGGKNIQYF. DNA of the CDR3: TGTGCCAGCTCACCGGAGCAGGGCGGGAAAAACATTCAGTACTTC.

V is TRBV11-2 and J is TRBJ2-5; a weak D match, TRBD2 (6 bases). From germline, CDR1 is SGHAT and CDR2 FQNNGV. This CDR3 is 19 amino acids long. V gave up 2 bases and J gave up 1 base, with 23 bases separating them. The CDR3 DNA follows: TGTGCCAGCAGCTTAACATATGCGTTAAAGGAGGGAATCCAAGAGACCCAGTACTTC. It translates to CASSLTYALKEGIQETQYF. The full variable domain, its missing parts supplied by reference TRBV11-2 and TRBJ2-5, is EAGVAQSPRYKIIEKRQSVAFWCNPISGHATLYWYQQILGQGPKLLIQFQNNGVVDDSQLPKDRFSAERLKGVDSTLKIQPAKLEDSAVYLCASSLTYALKEGIQETQYFGPGTRLLVL.

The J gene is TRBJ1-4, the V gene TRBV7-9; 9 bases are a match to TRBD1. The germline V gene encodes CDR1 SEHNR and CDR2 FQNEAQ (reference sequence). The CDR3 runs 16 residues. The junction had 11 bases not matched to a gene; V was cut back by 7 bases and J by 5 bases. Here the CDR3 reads CASNWDTGTGNEKLFF. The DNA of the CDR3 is TGTGCCAGCAACTGGGATACGGGGACAGGGAATGAAAAACTGTTTTTT.

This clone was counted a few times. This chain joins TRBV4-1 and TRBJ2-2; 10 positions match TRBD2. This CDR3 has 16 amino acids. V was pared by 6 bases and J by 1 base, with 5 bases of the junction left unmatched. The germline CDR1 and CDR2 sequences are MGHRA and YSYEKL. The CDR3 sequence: CASSRTSGENTGELFF. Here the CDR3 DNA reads TGCGCCAGCAGTCGCACTAGCGGGGAGAACACCGGGGAGCTGTTTTTT.

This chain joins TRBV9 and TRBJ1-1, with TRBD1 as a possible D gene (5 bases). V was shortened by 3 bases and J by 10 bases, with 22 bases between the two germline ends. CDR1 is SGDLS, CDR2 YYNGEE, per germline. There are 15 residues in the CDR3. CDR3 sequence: CASSADDSPGVRAFF. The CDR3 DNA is TGTGCCAGCAGCGCAGACGACAGTCCCGGAGTTCGAGCTTTCTTT.